Each of the 15 T cell receptor beta chains below was sequenced from the same sample in a study of T cell responses to AZD1222 COVID-19 vaccine. The assay was immunoSEQ multiplex PCR, and TCRdb's table has in-frame clones only and misses some. The sample has 90,000 to 120,000 clones, around nine tenths seen once. Sequenced here: peripheral blood, sampled on day 0 of MenACWY control vaccination. These receptors were obtained from an adult in good health.

This rearrangement joins TRBV28 to TRBJ1-2, with 9 bases aligning to TRBD1. V was clipped by 5 bases and J by 7 bases; unmatched bases: 2. This CDR3 is built from 12 residues. The V gene's germline CDR1 is MDHEN and CDR2 SYDVKM. The CDR3 DNA sequence: TGTGCCAGCAGTAAACAGGGGGCTGGCTACACCTTC. This sequence encodes CASSKQGAGYTF.

The V call is TRBV7-9, the J call TRBJ2-1; D may be TRBD2 (6 bases). Trimming took off 5 bases at V and 5 bases at J, with 19 bases between the two ends. Germline CDR1 SEHNR, CDR2 FQNEAQ (reference sequence). The CDR3 loop spans 16 amino acids. CDR3 protein: CASSPAGHQRDNEQFF. The DNA for the CDR3 is TGTGCCAGCAGCCCAGCGGGCCACCAGAGGGACAATGAGCAGTTCTTC. Full variable domain (outside the CDR3, taken from reference TRBV7-9 and TRBJ2-1): DTGVSQNPRHKITKRGQNVTFRCDPISEHNRLYWYRQTLGQGPEFLTYFQNEAQLEKSRLLSDRFSAERPKGSFSTLEIQRTEQGDSAMYLCASSPAGHQRDNEQFFGPGTRLTVL.

The CDR3 here is CASSYGDNTGELFF. The CDR3 region has the DNA TGTGCCAGCAGTTACGGGGATAACACCGGGGAGCTGTTTTTT. The rearrangement uses TRBV6-5 and TRBJ2-2; D uncertain. Trimming took 2 bases from V and 2 from J, leaving 6 bases between them. Germline assignment: CDR1 MNHEY and CDR2 SVGAGI. This CDR3 is built from 14 residues.

V is TRBV10-3 and J is TRBJ1-4, with D uncertain. This CDR3 contains 13 residues. V dropped 3 bases and J dropped 8 bases, with 10 bases sitting between them. Per the germline V gene, CDR1 is ENHRY and CDR2 is SYGVKD. The CDR3 coding sequence is TGTGCCATCAGTGATTTGGGTAGGGAAAAACTGTTTTTT. Residues: CAISDLGREKLFF.

The chain has TRBV4-1 and TRBJ1-5; D gene uncertain. This CDR3 region has 13 residues. The germline V gene has CDR1 MGHRA and CDR2 YSYEKL. With 1 base removed from V and 6 bases from J, the gap between germline ends came to 7 bases. Here the CDR3 reads CASSQVRSQPQHF. DNA for the CDR3: TGCGCCAGCAGCCAAGTACGATCTCAGCCCCAGCATTTT.

V is TRBV5-1 and J is TRBJ1-1, with D perhaps TRBD1 (6 bases). There are 16 residues in the CDR3. Germline V CDR1 and CDR2: SGHRS, YFSETQ. Trimming took off 2 bases at V and 0 bases at J, with 14 bases between the two ends. Here the CDR3 reads CASSFHYREMNTEAFF. In nucleotides, the CDR3 is TGCGCCAGCAGCTTTCATTACAGGGAAATGAACACTGAAGCTTTCTTT.

The V call is TRBV10-2, the J call TRBJ2-7, with unresolved D. Germline V CDR1 and CDR2: WSHSY, SAAADI. The CDR3 has 15 residues. Trimming left V 2 bases short and J 0 bases short, with 11 bases between. The CDR3 region is CASSERQKISYEQYF. The CDR3 DNA reads TGCGCCAGCAGTGAGAGGCAGAAGATCTCCTACGAGCAGTACTTC.

The table lists this clone with a few counts. The chain joins TRBV5-4 to TRBJ1-1; 8 bases are shared with TRBD1. The CDR3 is 16 amino acids. The germline V gene encodes CDR1 SGHNT and CDR2 YYREEE (reference sequence). With V trimmed by 2 bases and J by 3 bases, 9 bases remained unmatched. The CDR3: CASSLPGAQGDTEAFF. CDR3 nucleotide sequence: TGTGCCAGCAGCTTACCAGGGGCACAGGGGGACACTGAAGCTTTCTTT.

As to this clone: The same CDR3 also results from other DNA sequences found in this sample. The J gene is TRBJ1-2, the V gene TRBV28; D unresolved. CDR1 and CDR2 from the germline V gene are MDHEN and SYDVKM. The CDR3 has 12 amino acids. Trimming cost V 2 bases and J 4 bases, with 5 bases left between them. The CDR3 bases are TGTGCCAGCAGTTTAAGGCTCTATGGCTACACCTTC. It codes for CASSLRLYGYTF.

V is TRBV6-2 or TRBV6-3 and J is TRBJ1-5; weak D call: TRBD1 (5 bases). The germline gives CDR1 MNHEY, CDR2 SVGEGT. The CDR3 spans 13 residues. The V and J ends lost 2 bases and 6 bases respectively, with 8 bases between them. This CDR3 is CASSYEGIQPQHF. CDR3 bases: TGTGCCAGCAGTTACGAGGGGATTCAGCCCCAGCATTTT.

This clone was seen only a few times. The V and J genes are TRBV27 and TRBJ1-2; D perhaps matches TRBD1 (6 bases). The germline V gene has CDR1 MNHEY and CDR2 SMNVEV (reference sequence). There are 16 residues in the CDR3. Trimming took off 5 bases at V and 0 bases at J, with 16 bases between the two ends. DNA for the CDR3: TGTGCCAGCAGTCTGGGATCGGGGGCCACTAACTATGGCTACACCTTC. This translates into CASSLGSGATNYGYTF.

The chain links TRBV5-1 to TRBJ1-6; 8 nucleotides agree with TRBD1. The CDR3 is 14 amino acids. V lost 3 bases, J lost 10 bases, and 6 bases stayed unmatched. CDR1 SGHRS and CDR2 YFSETQ come from the germline V gene. CDR3 sequence: CASSSQGGDSPLHF. CDR3 bases: TGCGCCAGCAGCTCACAGGGGGGAGACTCACCCCTCCACTTT.

This clone was seen a few times. The rearrangement uses TRBV29-1 and TRBJ1-2, with 9 bases identical to TRBD1. V lost 5 bases and J lost 2; bases outside the gene matches: 3. The CDR3 totals 13 residues. Germline CDR1 and CDR2: SQVTM and ANQGSEA. The CDR3 sequence: CSVPGQGNYGYTF. CDR3 coding DNA: TGCAGCGTTCCCGGACAGGGGAACTATGGCTACACCTTC.

V gene TRBV10-1 combines with J gene TRBJ2-3; the D is unclear. In germline, CDR1 is WNHNN, CDR2 SYGVQD (reference sequence). V dropped 3 bases and J dropped 2 bases, with 9 bases sitting between them. The CDR3 is made up of 14 amino acids. In DNA, the CDR3 is TGCGCCAGCAGTGATATGGTCGCCACAGATACGCAGTATTTT. It yields the protein CASSDMVATDTQYF.

The chain combines TRBV6-1 with TRBJ1-5; 7 positions match TRBD1. J gave up 7 bases and V 2 bases, and 11 bases lay outside the gene matches. The CDR3 is 16 residues long. The V gene's germline CDR1 is MNHNS and CDR2 SASEGT. CDR3: CASSERGRSWGQPQHF. CDR3 nucleotide sequence: TGTGCCAGCAGTGAAAGGGGGCGAAGTTGGGGGCAGCCCCAGCATTTT.